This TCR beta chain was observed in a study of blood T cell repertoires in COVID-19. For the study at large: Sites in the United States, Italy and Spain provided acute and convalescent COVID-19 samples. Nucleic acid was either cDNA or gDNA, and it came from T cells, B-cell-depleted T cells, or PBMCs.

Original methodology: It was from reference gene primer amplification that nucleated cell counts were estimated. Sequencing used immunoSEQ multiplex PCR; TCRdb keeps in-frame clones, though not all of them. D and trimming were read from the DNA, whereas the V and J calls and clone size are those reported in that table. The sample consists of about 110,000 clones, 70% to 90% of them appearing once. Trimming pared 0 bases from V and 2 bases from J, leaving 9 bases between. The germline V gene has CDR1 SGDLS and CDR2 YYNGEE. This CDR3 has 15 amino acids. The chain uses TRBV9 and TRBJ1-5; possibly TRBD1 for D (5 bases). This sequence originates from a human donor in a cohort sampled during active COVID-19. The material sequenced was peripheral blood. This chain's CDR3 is CASSVGAGGNQPQHF. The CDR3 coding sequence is TGTGCCAGCAGCGTAGGGGCGGGGGGCAATCAGCCCCAGCATTTT.